These 26 T cell receptor beta chains were all obtained from the same sample, sequenced in a study of blood T cell repertoires in COVID-19. Profiled with immunoSEQ multiplex PCR; TCRdb holds only in-frame clones, not every one. The profile shows some 190,000 clones, over 75% of them singletons. The sequencing sample was made of PBMCs or T cells enriched from blood (not recorded which). The receptor set was obtained from a man in his thirties or forties with acute COVID-19.

The genes are TRBV5-1 and TRBJ2-5, with D tentatively TRBD1 (6 bases). The V gene lost 0 bases and the J gene lost 5 bases, with 14 bases spanning the gap. CDR1 SGHRS and CDR2 YFSETQ come from the germline V gene. The CDR3 runs 15 residues. CDR3 bases: TGCGCCAGCAGCTTGGCTGGACAGCGGTCGGAGACCCAGTACTTC. Translation gives CASSLAGQRSETQYF.

CDR3 nucleotide sequence: TGCAGCGTGGAAACAGGGTTGGGAGATACGCAGTATTTT. It encodes CSVETGLGDTQYF. V and J are TRBV29-1 and TRBJ2-3; the D gene is possibly TRBD1 (6 bases). CDR3 length equals 13 residues. Germline V gene lookup returns CDR1 SQVTM and CDR2 ANQGSEA. V shed 6 bases and J shed 5 bases, with 15 bases lying between them.

V usage is TRBV18 and J usage is TRBJ1-5, with D tentatively TRBD1 (6 bases). Per the germline V gene, CDR1 is KGHSH and CDR2 is LQKENI. The CDR3 is made up of 13 amino acids. V lost 2 bases and J 5 bases, leaving 7 bases between the germline ends. This CDR3 is CASSPGGDQPQHF. The CDR3 bases are TGTGCCAGCTCACCAGGGGGCGATCAGCCCCAGCATTTT.

This sequence joins TRBV15 and TRBJ1-1; 8 bases are shared with TRBD1. V shed 7 bases and J 3 bases; nucleotides not matched to a gene: 7. This CDR3 has 14 residues. CDR1 is LNHNV and CDR2 is YYDKDF in the germline V gene (reference sequence). CDR3 residues: CATTVGQGDTEAFF. CDR3 DNA: TGTGCCACCACCGTCGGACAGGGAGACACTGAAGCTTTCTTT.

The chain combines TRBV28 with TRBJ1-1, with D maybe TRBD1 (6 bases). The CDR3 consists of 14 residues. Trimming shortened V by 6 bases and J by 6 bases, and 17 bases separated the two germline ends. Germline assignment: CDR1 MDHEN and CDR2 SYDVKM. CDR3 protein: CASRRLGGGPEAFF. CDR3 nucleotides: TGTGCCAGCAGGCGCCTGGGGGGGGGCCCTGAAGCTTTCTTT.

The chain links TRBV11-2 to TRBJ2-7; D is possibly TRBD2 (5 bases). CDR1 and CDR2 from the germline V gene are SGHAT and FQNNGV. Trimming shortened V by 2 bases and J by 7 bases, and 15 bases separated the two germline ends. The CDR3 loop spans 14 amino acids. This chain's CDR3 is CASSLLARTGEQYF. DNA of the CDR3: TGTGCCAGCAGCTTATTAGCGCGGACGGGGGAGCAGTACTTC. The variable domain in full, with the rest retrieved from reference TRBV11-2 and TRBJ2-7, is EAGVAQSPRYKIIEKRQSVAFWCNPISGHATLYWYQQILGQGPKLLIQFQNNGVVDDSQLPKDRFSAERLKGVDSTLKIQPAKLEDSAVYLCASSLLARTGEQYFGPGTRLTVT.

The gene calls are TRBV6-5 and TRBJ2-7; 9 bases agree with TRBD2. Trimming removed 6 bases from V and 2 bases from J; junction bases left unmatched: 5. Germline lookup yields CDR1 MNHEY and CDR2 SVGAGI. This CDR3 comprises 14 residues. The CDR3 DNA sequence: TGTGCCAGCAGGATAGCGGGGGCTACCTACGAGCAGTACTTC. Translating gives CASRIAGATYEQYF.

J is TRBJ1-6 and V is TRBV6-5, with unresolved D. The length of the CDR3 is 14 residues. Germline V gene data show CDR1 as MNHEY and CDR2 as SVGAGI. V gave up 6 bases and J gave up 9 bases, with 15 bases separating them. The CDR3 DNA sequence: TGTGCCAGCAGGGAGGGAGGCATGGGTTCACCCCTCCACTTT. Translation gives CASREGGMGSPLHF.

The chain is built from TRBV27 and TRBJ2-3; 9 bases are shared with TRBD2. The CDR3 sequence is 18 residues long. Germline V CDR1 and CDR2: MNHEY, SMNVEV (reference sequence). Germline trimming cut 6 bases from V and 5 bases from J; bases unmatched to any gene: 18. The CDR3 DNA sequence: TGTGCCAGCAGGAAGGAACTAGTGGCGGGGGGGCGTAAAGATACGCAGTATTTT. It is translated as CASRKELVAGGRKDTQYF.

This clone was observed a handful of times. The chain links TRBV25-1 to TRBJ2-7, with D perhaps TRBD2 (5 bases). The CDR3 runs 11 residues. Trimming pared 6 bases from V and 6 bases from J, leaving 9 bases between. Germline-derived CDR1 and CDR2 are MGHDK and SYGVNS. CDR3 protein: CASRSGVEQYF. CDR3 bases: TGTGCCAGCAGGTCCGGGGTCGAGCAGTACTTC.

The genes are TRBV6-4 and TRBJ2-3; 13 positions match TRBD2. Germline values: CDR1 MRHNA, CDR2 SNTAGT. J gave up 4 bases and V 6 bases, and 13 bases lay outside the gene matches. There are 18 residues in the CDR3. The CDR3 here is CASREPQTSGGAADTQYF. As DNA, the CDR3 is TGTGCCAGCAGGGAGCCCCAAACTAGCGGGGGGGCGGCAGATACGCAGTATTTT.

The chain employs TRBV19 and TRBJ2-6; D is possibly TRBD1 (6 bases). The CDR3 length is 14 residues. From germline, CDR1 is LNHDA and CDR2 SQIVND (reference sequence). The V gene lost 6 bases and the J gene lost 2 bases, with 8 bases spanning the gap. This chain's CDR3 is CASRNRAGANVLTF. The DNA for the CDR3 is TGTGCCAGTAGAAACAGGGCTGGGGCCAACGTCCTGACTTTC.

The CDR3 loop reads CASSQDLTQGNQPQHF. CDR3 in DNA: TGTGCCAGCAGCCAAGACCTAACGCAGGGTAATCAGCCCCAGCATTTT. This chain uses TRBV4-2 with TRBJ1-5; D is perhaps TRBD1 (5 bases). The germline V gene encodes CDR1 LGHNA and CDR2 YNFKEQ. Between the trimmed V and J ends, which lost 0 bases and 4 bases, there was a span of 13 bases. CDR3 length: 16 amino acids.

J is TRBJ2-4 and V is TRBV6-5; maybe TRBD2 (5 bases). Trimming stripped 6 bases from V and 5 bases from J, with 14 bases between. The germline CDR1 and CDR2 sequences are MNHEY and SVGAGI. The CDR3 is 14 amino acids. The CDR3, as DNA: TGTGCCAGCAGCGGGCGGGCGTCCGAAAACATTCAGTACTTC. Translated: CASSGRASENIQYF.

V gene TRBV9 combines with J gene TRBJ2-2, with 13 bases lining up with TRBD2. Germline V gene sequence: CDR1 SGDLS, CDR2 YYNGEE. V lost 4 bases to trimming and J lost 1 base; unmatched junction nucleotides: 4. The CDR3 is made up of 17 amino acids. CDR3: CASSTRLAGGNTGELFF. CDR3 bases: TGTGCCAGCAGCACCCGACTAGCGGGGGGGAACACCGGGGAGCTGTTTTTT.

This clone was observed a handful of times. The chain uses TRBV28 and TRBJ1-3, with 7 bases matching TRBD1. Trimming removed 3 bases from V and 5 bases from J; junction bases left unmatched: 4. The germline V gene encodes CDR1 MDHEN and CDR2 SYDVKM. The CDR3 runs 14 residues. Here the CDR3 reads CASSFGTARNTIYF. For the CDR3, the DNA is TGTGCCAGCAGTTTCGGGACAGCTCGAAACACCATATATTTT.

This sequence joins TRBV18 and TRBJ1-1; D possibly corresponds to TRBD1 (5 bases). CDR1 is KGHSH and CDR2 is LQKENI in the germline V gene. This CDR3 is 15 amino acids long. Deletions cut 0 bases from V and 1 base from J, with 9 bases between. In DNA, the CDR3 is TGTGCCAGCTCACCACCGGTCGGGGGGAACACTGAAGCTTTCTTT. Protein sequence: CASSPPVGGNTEAFF.

The chain has TRBV14 and TRBJ2-5; possibly TRBD2 for D (6 bases). CDR3 length: 17 amino acids. Germline V lookup: CDR1 SGHDN, CDR2 FVKESK. V lost 2 bases, J lost 5 bases, and 21 bases lay in between. CDR3 in DNA: TGTGCCAGCAGCCAACGATTGGTCACGACTAGTTTGGAGACCCAGTACTTC. It specifies CASSQRLVTTSLETQYF.

This clone was observed a handful of times. The CDR3 sequence is CSARGDRENTIYF. In nucleotides, the CDR3 is TGCAGCGCTAGGGGTGACAGGGAGAACACCATATATTTT. V and J are TRBV29-1 and TRBJ1-3; TRBD1 matches 7 bases. The CDR3 has 13 residues. V gave up 7 bases and J gave up 7 bases; unmatched junction bases: 10. Germline V CDR1 and CDR2: SQVTM, ANQGSEA.

This clone was seen only a few times. The chain combines TRBV6-5 with TRBJ1-2, with 10 bases fitting TRBD1. Germline values: CDR1 MNHEY, CDR2 SVGAGI. The CDR3 is made up of 13 amino acids. The ends lost 6 bases at V and 8 bases at J; junction bases unmatched: 6. This chain's CDR3 is CASSRRTGGGYTF. The CDR3 DNA sequence: TGTGCCAGCAGCCGAAGGACAGGGGGGGGCTACACCTTC.

This clone was recorded once. CDR3 residues: CASSHPKKGTTGPSYEQYF. CDR3 in DNA: TGTGCCAGCAGCCACCCAAAGAAAGGGACGACAGGTCCTTCCTACGAGCAGTACTTC. This chain joins TRBV4-2 and TRBJ2-7, with D possibly matching TRBD1 (6 bases). This CDR3 has 19 amino acids. V was clipped by 3 bases and J by 1 base, with 25 bases between them. In germline, CDR1 is LGHNA, CDR2 YNFKEQ.

This chain joins TRBV4-1 and TRBJ1-5; D might be TRBD1 (5 bases). The germline V gene encodes CDR1 MGHRA and CDR2 YSYEKL. V lost 0 bases and J lost 2, with 14 bases in between. The length of the CDR3 is 17 residues. The CDR3 region has the DNA TGCGCCAGCAGCCAAGAAGGCGGACACACGGGCAATCAGCCCCAGCATTTT. Protein product: CASSQEGGHTGNQPQHF.

This chain joins TRBV9 and TRBJ1-4; no clear D gene. The CDR3 is 16 amino acids. The germline V and J ends were trimmed by 4 bases and 4 bases, with 17 bases remaining between them. Germline CDR1 reads SGDLS; CDR2 reads YYNGEE. The CDR3 reads CASSPNPSLINEKLFF. The CDR3 bases are TGTGCCAGCAGCCCGAATCCCAGTTTGATTAATGAAAAACTGTTTTTT.

The J gene is TRBJ1-2, the V gene TRBV7-9; no firm D call. Trimming stripped 1 base from V and 0 bases from J, with 9 bases between. The CDR3 is 15 amino acids. The germline V gene has CDR1 SEHNR and CDR2 FQNEAQ (reference sequence). The CDR3 loop reads CASSLVPGPNYGYTF. DNA for the CDR3: TGTGCCAGCAGCTTAGTTCCAGGCCCTAACTATGGCTACACCTTC.

The rearrangement joins TRBV5-4 to TRBJ2-3; weak D call: TRBD1 (6 bases). CDR3 length equals 14 residues. The germline V gene encodes CDR1 SGHNT and CDR2 YYREEE (reference sequence). V lost 2 bases, J lost 6 bases, and 13 bases lay in between. In DNA, the CDR3 is TGTGCCAGCAGCTTAGGACAGATGGGGGATACGCAGTATTTT. Translating gives CASSLGQMGDTQYF.

The chain couples TRBV10-3 to TRBJ2-5; 8 nucleotides line up with TRBD1. With 5 bases clipped from V and 5 bases from J, the junction kept 4 bases outside the gene matches. CDR3 size: 13 residues. CDR1 and CDR2 (germline): ENHRY, SYGVKD. The CDR3 DNA sequence: TGTGCCATCAGTCCCAGGGGGCAGGAGACCCAGTACTTC. This sequence encodes CAISPRGQETQYF.